This T cell receptor beta chain was documented in a study of CD8 T cells in ankylosing spondylitis. Molecular-barcoded quantitative 5'-RACE produced these TCR beta libraries. TCRdb processed the 5' RACE reads anew with MiXCR; each CDR3 protein has one entry. Seen here are some 840,000 distinct CDR3 sequences, roughly 10% observed once, and the top ten hold roughly 0.51%. Study results and limitations: Clones that were linked to disease were CD8+ and were relatively rare in peripheral blood. For ankylosing spondylitis blood, a TCR beta motif of roughly 8 highly homologous variants appeared characteristic.

The length of the CDR3 is 14 residues. Trimming left V 1 base short and J 0 bases short, with 10 bases between. Germline V gene data show CDR1 as DFQATT and CDR2 as SNEGSKA (reference sequence). This clonotype showed up many times. What it binds is not known. The V and J genes are TRBV20-1 and TRBJ2-7; no reliable D call. This clonotype was obtained from a male donor with ankylosing spondylitis. The sequenced sample was blood, either unsorted or a sorted T cell fraction (not recorded which). The CDR3 nucleotides are TGCAGTGCTAGAGTACTCTGGAGCTCCTACGAGCAGTACTTC. Translating gives CSARVLWSSYEQYF.